This record looks at one T cell receptor (beta chain) sequence and its context. Compared with germline, one end of the junction differs, possibly owing to a read error. This sample was taken from a study of blood T cell repertoires in COVID-19. TCRdb keeps only in-frame clones here, not all; method: immunoSEQ multiplex PCR. The repertoire holds 450,000 or so clones, with approximately 92% as singletons. This receptor was identified in a man between 18 and 35 years old with COVID-19, enrolled during active disease. The sequenced sample consisted of peripheral blood.

The CDR3 bases are TGTGCCAGCAGCCGGTACAGGGGGAACTCTGAAGCTTTCTTT. Encoded protein: CASSRYRGNSEAFF. The V gene is TRBV14, the J gene TRBJ1-1; 8 bases fit TRBD1. CDR3 length equals 14 residues. CDR1 is SGHDN, CDR2 FVKESK, per germline.